This T cell receptor (beta chain) was sequenced for a study of blood T cell repertoires in COVID-19. Study overall: T cells, B-cell-depleted T cells, or PBMCs provided the cDNA or gDNA that served as material.

There are 16 residues in the CDR3. CDR1 is SGHRS and CDR2 is YFSETQ in the germline V gene. Trimming removed 2 bases at V and 0 bases at J, with 13 bases between. Produced via immunoSEQ multiplex PCR; TCRdb's table is partial and in-frame only. This repertoire shows some 220,000 clones, about 85% found once; its top ten account for roughly 6.4%. The rearrangement uses TRBV5-1 and TRBJ2-3; maybe TRBD2 (6 bases). Input material: peripheral blood. The TCR originated in a woman aged 60-70 years with active or convalescent COVID-19. The CDR3 nucleotides read TGCGCCAGCAGCTTTGAGCACGGGACTAGCACAGATACGCAGTATTTT. It translates to CASSFEHGTSTDTQYF.